These 24 T cell receptor beta chains were all obtained from the same sample, sequenced in a study of cytomegalovirus exposure and HLA in healthy donors (dated by TCRdb to about 2017). Libraries were prepared through the immunoSEQ multiplex PCR assay. For the multiplex PCR, a mixture combining 60 forward primers for TCR Vbeta segments and 13 reverse primers for TCR Jbeta segments was used. The clones in this table, taken by TCRdb from immuneACCESS, are in-frame only. Not every clone is retained; where verified, under half of the shortfall comes from an unresolved V gene, and the cause of the rest is unknown. The sample table records approximately 180,000 clones; around 90% of these occur just once. Approximately 1.7% of the sample is held by the ten biggest clonotypes. The material sequenced was PBMCs. All receptors derive from a woman aged 18-29 years in good health and CMV-seronegative.

The chain couples TRBV19 to TRBJ1-5; maybe TRBD1 (5 bases). The germline CDR1 and CDR2 sequences are LNHDA and SQIVND (reference sequence). V shed 5 bases and J shed 4 bases, with 18 bases lying between them. This CDR3 is 16 amino acids long. CDR3 in DNA: TGTGCCAGTAGTCTCCCGGAGGGACGGGTTAATCAGCCCCAGCATTTT. This translates into CASSLPEGRVNQPQHF.

Note on this clone: The sample has other DNA sequences that encode this CDR3 too. This chain links TRBV28 with TRBJ2-3, with D possibly TRBD2 on 5 matching bases. Trimming shortened V by 2 bases and J by 1 base, and 10 bases separated the two germline ends. The CDR3 covers 15 residues. Germline V gene lookup returns CDR1 MDHEN and CDR2 SYDVKM. CDR3 sequence (DNA): TGTGCCAGCAGTTTAAACGGGGTAGGCACAGATACGCAGTATTTT. Translating gives CASSLNGVGTDTQYF.

The J gene is TRBJ2-3, the V gene TRBV28, with 12 bases aligning to TRBD2. J lost 0 bases, V lost 6 bases, and 7 bases had no gene match. CDR3 length equals 17 residues. Per the germline V gene, CDR1 is MDHEN and CDR2 is SYDVKM. CDR3 DNA: TGTGCCAGCAGCCCTAGCGGGGGGGCTGTTAGCACAGATACGCAGTATTTT. As protein: CASSPSGGAVSTDTQYF.

This rearrangement joins TRBV28 to TRBJ1-1; possibly TRBD1 for D (6 bases). V lost 6 bases to trimming and J lost 11 bases, with 19 bases between them. Germline V gene lookup returns CDR1 MDHEN and CDR2 SYDVKM. The CDR3 contains 13 residues. CDR3 nucleotide sequence: TGTGCCAGCAGCACGGACAGTTACGGGAGGGCTTTCTTT. This sequence encodes CASSTDSYGRAFF.

The V gene is TRBV30, the J gene TRBJ1-1, with TRBD1 as a possible D gene (5 bases). The germline V gene has CDR1 GTSNPN and CDR2 SVGIG (reference sequence). CDR3 length: 12 amino acids. Trimming pared 0 bases from V and 4 bases from J, leaving 6 bases between. CDR3 in amino acids: CAWSVDSTEAFF. Written as DNA, the CDR3 is TGTGCCTGGAGTGTTGACAGCACTGAAGCTTTCTTT.

The chain recombines TRBV11-3 with TRBJ2-2, with D possibly matching TRBD1 (5 bases). Germline V gene lookup returns CDR1 SGHNT and CDR2 YENEEA. Trimming cost V 4 bases and J 3 bases, with 9 bases left between them. The CDR3 has 14 amino acids. CDR3 sequence (DNA): TGTGCCAGCAGCTCATCAGGGTACACCGGGGAGCTGTTTTTT. Translating it yields CASSSSGYTGELFF. Drawing the rest from reference TRBV11-3 and TRBJ2-2, the complete variable domain is EAGVVQSPRYKIIEKKQPVAFWCNPISGHNTLYWYLQNLGQGPELLIRYENEEAVDDSQLPKDRFSAERLKGVDSTLKIQPAELGDSAVYLCASSSSGYTGELFFGEGSRLTVL.

The chain couples TRBV7-9 to TRBJ1-1, with TRBD1 matching over 8 bases. This CDR3 contains 15 residues. Germline CDR1 is SEHNR and CDR2 is FQNEAQ (reference sequence). J lost 0 bases, V lost 5 bases, and 5 bases had no gene match. The CDR3 DNA sequence: TGTGCCAGCAGCCTCCAGGGGGCGCTGAACACTGAAGCTTTCTTT. Its protein is CASSLQGALNTEAFF.

This clone was seen a single time. The chain joins TRBV19 to TRBJ1-1; 7 bases agree with TRBD1. The length of the CDR3 is 15 residues. J lost 2 bases, V lost 7 bases, and 10 bases had no gene match. CDR1 LNHDA and CDR2 SQIVND come from the germline V gene (reference sequence). The CDR3 DNA reads TGTGCCAGTATCGAGGCCCCAGGGGGAAACACTGAAGCTTTCTTT. Its translation: CASIEAPGGNTEAFF.

This chain connects TRBV9 to TRBJ2-5; D unclear. The CDR3 length is 13 residues. V was pared by 2 bases and J by 0 bases, with 5 bases between. The germline CDR1 and CDR2 sequences are SGDLS and YYNGEE. The CDR3 DNA reads as TGTGCCAGCAGCGTGGAGTACCAAGAGACCCAGTACTTC. Protein: CASSVEYQETQYF.

The chain employs TRBV28 and TRBJ1-1, with a possible D match to TRBD1 (5 bases). Trimming cost V 2 bases and J 12 bases, with 19 bases left between them. Germline CDR1 reads MDHEN; CDR2 reads SYDVKM. CDR3 length: 14 amino acids. CDR3 in amino acids: CASSLEAGRGRTFF. In nucleotides, the CDR3 is TGTGCCAGCAGTTTAGAGGCAGGTAGGGGAAGGACTTTCTTT.

The rearrangement joins TRBV19 to TRBJ1-1, with 8 bases aligning to TRBD1. Per the germline V gene, CDR1 is LNHDA and CDR2 is SQIVND (reference sequence). V shed 4 bases, J shed 8 bases, and the junction held 12 bases outside the gene matches. The CDR3 runs 15 residues. The chain's CDR3 is CASSNTGTGAREAFF. In DNA form, the CDR3 reads TGTGCCAGTAGTAATACCGGGACAGGCGCCCGAGAAGCTTTCTTT.

The rearrangement links TRBV9 to TRBJ2-5; tentative D call: TRBD2 (5 bases). The length of the CDR3 is 14 residues. Germline V CDR1 and CDR2: SGDLS, YYNGEE. The ends were cut back, 0 bases at V and 5 bases at J, with 11 bases in the middle. In DNA, the CDR3 is TGTGCCAGCAGCGTAGGACTGACGGGGGAGACCCAGTACTTC. It yields the protein CASSVGLTGETQYF.

Details on this clone: Other DNA sequences in the same sample also yield this CDR3. The V call is TRBV2, the J call TRBJ1-1, with D uncertain. The CDR3 runs to 13 residues. Trimming cost V 4 bases and J 1 base, with 7 bases left between them. The germline V gene has CDR1 SNHLY and CDR2 FYNNEI. The chain's CDR3 is CASSVDWNTEAFF. CDR3 sequence (DNA): TGTGCCAGCAGTGTAGACTGGAACACTGAAGCTTTCTTT.

The chain uses TRBV5-1 and TRBJ2-5, with D maybe TRBD2 (6 bases). This CDR3 spans 18 amino acids. Looked up from germline, CDR1 is SGHRS and CDR2 is YFSETQ. V was pared by 4 bases and J by 0 bases, with 22 bases between. CDR3 region: CASSHLRISGINQETQYF. DNA of the CDR3: TGCGCCAGCAGCCATTTAAGGATTAGCGGAATTAACCAAGAGACCCAGTACTTC. Filled out from reference TRBV5-1 and TRBJ2-5, the complete variable domain reads KAGVTQTPRYLIKTRGQQVTLSCSPISGHRSVSWYQQTPGQGLQFLFEYFSETQRNKGNFPGRFSGRQFSNSRSEMNVSTLELGDSALYLCASSHLRISGINQETQYFGPGTRLLVL.

The chain is built from TRBV7-2 and TRBJ2-7, with 8 nucleotides matching TRBD2. The CDR3 contains 14 residues. Germline V gene data show CDR1 as SGHTA and CDR2 as FQGNSA. J gave up 2 bases and V 3 bases, and 3 bases lay outside the gene matches. CDR3 bases: TGTGCCAGCAGCTTTAAAGCGGGAGCCTACGAGCAGTACTTC. This encodes CASSFKAGAYEQYF.

This clone came up once. The gene calls are TRBV7-5 and TRBJ2-7; TRBD1, the table's D call, was not compared with the DNA. TRBV7-5 has pseudogene status. The CDR3 is 14 residues long. CDR3 sequence reads: CVRIPGQGVHEQYF. As DNA, the CDR3 is TGTGTCAGAATACCGGGACAGGGTGTCCACGAGCAGTACTTC.

The V call is TRBV29-1, the J call TRBJ1-2, with D unresolved. V lost 3 bases, J lost 5 bases, and 10 bases lay in between. CDR3 length equals 12 residues. In germline, CDR1 is SQVTM, CDR2 ANQGSEA. The DNA for the CDR3 is TGCAGCGTTGAGGGCAGTAATTATGGCTACACCTTC. As protein: CSVEGSNYGYTF.

This clone came up a few times. The gene calls are TRBV6-5 and TRBJ2-7; possibly TRBD2 for D (6 bases). Germline V gene data show CDR1 as MNHEY and CDR2 as SVGAGI. The ends were cut back, 5 bases at V and 9 bases at J, with 11 bases in the middle. This CDR3 contains 11 residues. CDR3 coding DNA: TGTGCCAGCAGTCGCGGGGCAGGGCAGTACTTC. Its translation is CASSRGAGQYF.

CDR3 sequence reads: CASSSRQGAPNEQFF. The CDR3, as DNA: TGCGCCAGCAGCTCCCGACAGGGGGCCCCCAATGAGCAGTTCTTC. This sequence joins TRBV5-1 and TRBJ2-1, with TRBD1 identical over 10 bases. CDR1 is SGHRS, CDR2 YFSETQ, per germline. There are 15 residues in the CDR3. V dropped 3 bases and J dropped 6; count of bases not matched to a gene: 6.

This clone was recorded once. The chain uses TRBV5-1 and TRBJ2-1, with 11 bases fitting TRBD1. The CDR3 covers 14 residues. Germline-derived CDR1 and CDR2 are SGHRS and YFSETQ. Unmatched junction bases numbered 4, after V lost 4 bases and J lost 7 bases. The CDR3 loop is CASSPGTGGNEQFF. CDR3 bases: TGCGCCAGCAGCCCGGGGACAGGGGGAAATGAGCAGTTCTTC.

This chain uses TRBV7-9 with TRBJ2-7; 8 bases are shared with TRBD2. Germline V gene sequence: CDR1 SEHNR, CDR2 FQNEAQ (reference sequence). J lost 5 bases, V lost 2 bases, and 8 bases had no gene match. CDR3 length equals 15 residues. CDR3 sequence: CASSLSRGGPHEQYF. Written as DNA, the CDR3 is TGTGCCAGCAGCTTAAGTCGGGGGGGGCCCCACGAGCAGTACTTC.

The rearrangement links TRBV27 to TRBJ1-6; TRBD1 agrees at 10 bases. J was trimmed by 7 bases and V by 2 bases; bases with no gene match: 2. The germline V gene encodes CDR1 MNHEY and CDR2 SMNVEV (reference sequence). The CDR3 spans 15 residues. In DNA, the CDR3 is TGTGCCAGCAGTTTAGGGACAGGGGCGAATTCACCCCTCCACTTT. It is translated as CASSLGTGANSPLHF.

About this clone itself: Other DNA sequences of this sample code for an identical CDR3. The rearrangement joins TRBV5-1 to TRBJ2-1; 9 bases line up with TRBD1. The CDR3 length is 14 residues. CDR1 and CDR2 (germline): SGHRS, YFSETQ. Losses at the gene ends were 5 bases for V and 6 bases for J; bases not matched to a gene: 6. DNA for the CDR3: TGCGCCAGCAGACCCGGGACAGGGTCCAATGAGCAGTTCTTC. It codes for CASRPGTGSNEQFF.

The V and J genes are TRBV7-6 and TRBJ2-3, with D unresolved. CDR3 length: 13 amino acids. Germline V gene lookup returns CDR1 SGHVS and CDR2 FNYEAQ. V lost 5 bases to trimming and J lost 2 bases, with 8 bases between them. In DNA form, the CDR3 reads TGTGCCAGCAGCCCCGGGTCCACAGATACGCAGTATTTT. It specifies CASSPGSTDTQYF.